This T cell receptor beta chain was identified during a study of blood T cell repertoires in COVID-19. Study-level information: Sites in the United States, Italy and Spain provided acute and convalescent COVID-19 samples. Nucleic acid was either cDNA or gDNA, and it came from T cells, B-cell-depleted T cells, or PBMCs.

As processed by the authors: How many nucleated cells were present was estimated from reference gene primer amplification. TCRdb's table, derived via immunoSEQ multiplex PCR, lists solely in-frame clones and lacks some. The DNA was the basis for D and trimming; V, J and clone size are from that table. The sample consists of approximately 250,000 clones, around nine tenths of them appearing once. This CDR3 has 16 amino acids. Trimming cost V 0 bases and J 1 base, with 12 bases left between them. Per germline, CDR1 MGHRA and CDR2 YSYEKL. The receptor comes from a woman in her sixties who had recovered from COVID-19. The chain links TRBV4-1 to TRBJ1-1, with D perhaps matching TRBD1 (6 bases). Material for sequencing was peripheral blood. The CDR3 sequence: CASSQDRGRGNTEAFF. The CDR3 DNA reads TGCGCCAGCAGCCAAGATCGGGGCAGGGGGAACACTGAAGCTTTCTTT.